Presented here are 26 T cell receptor beta chains from one specimen sequenced in a study of blood T cell repertoires in COVID-19. The method was immunoSEQ multiplex PCR; TCRdb's version includes in-frame clones alone and lacks a portion of them. Of around 290,000 clones in the sample, around 88% were seen once. Sequencing was carried out using peripheral blood. These receptors all stem from a woman in her 70s with COVID-19, enrolled during active disease.

CDR3 sequence (DNA): TGCGCCAGCAGCTTGGAAGGGGGCGCGGACTATGGCTACACCTTC. It encodes CASSLEGGADYGYTF. This chain connects TRBV5-1 to TRBJ1-2; 7 nucleotides agree with TRBD1. This CDR3 has 15 residues. Unmatched junction bases numbered 5, after V lost 0 bases and J lost 3 bases. Germline V lookup: CDR1 SGHRS, CDR2 YFSETQ.

In nucleotides, the CDR3 is TGTGCCAGCAGCCAGTCGGGAGGGGCGGGGGCCACAGATACGCAGTATTTT. Protein sequence: CASSQSGGAGATDTQYF. This chain joins TRBV4-2 and TRBJ2-3; 8 nucleotides agree with TRBD2. From germline, CDR1 is LGHNA and CDR2 YNFKEQ. Trimming at V came to 3 bases and at J to 2 bases, leaving 10 bases not matched to a gene. This CDR3 is 17 amino acids long.

This chain uses TRBV7-2 with TRBJ1-1; D ambiguous. V lost 5 bases and J 3 bases, leaving 4 bases between the germline ends. This CDR3 has 11 amino acids. CDR1 and CDR2 from the germline V gene are SGHTA and FQGNSA. Here the CDR3 reads CASSPYTEAFF. In DNA form, the CDR3 reads TGTGCCAGCAGCCCTTACACTGAAGCTTTCTTT.

The chain uses TRBV9 and TRBJ2-7; possibly TRBD1 for D (5 bases). Germline V gene sequence: CDR1 SGDLS, CDR2 YYNGEE. The CDR3 runs 16 residues. Deletions cut 0 bases from V and 3 bases from J, with 16 bases between. For the CDR3, the DNA is TGTGCCAGCAGCGTAGCTACAGGTGGACACCGCTACGAGCAGTACTTC. Encoded protein: CASSVATGGHRYEQYF.

The chain links TRBV10-3 to TRBJ1-2; 11 nucleotides match TRBD1. The V and J ends lost 4 bases and 12 bases, in that order; junction bases with no gene match: 7. The CDR3 is made up of 13 amino acids. Germline lookup yields CDR1 ENHRY and CDR2 SYGVKD. CDR3 in DNA: TGTGCCATCAGTGGGACAGGGGGCGAAACCCACACCTTC. Translating gives CAISGTGGETHTF.

The chain uses TRBV5-1 and TRBJ2-4; TRBD1 is a possible D gene (5 bases). Germline lookup yields CDR1 SGHRS and CDR2 YFSETQ. This CDR3 comprises 14 residues. V was clipped by 3 bases and J by 9 bases, with 16 bases between them. The DNA of the CDR3 is TGCGCCAGCAGCTGGACATCTGGAGATCCCATTCAGTACTTC. This codes for CASSWTSGDPIQYF.

A single count supports this clone. The chain combines TRBV15 with TRBJ2-1; 8 nucleotides line up with TRBD2. CDR3 length equals 17 residues. Looked up from germline, CDR1 is LNHNV and CDR2 is YYDKDF (reference sequence). The J segment lost 6 bases and the V segment lost 0 bases, leaving 10 bases of the junction unmatched. The CDR3 DNA reads as TGTGCCACCAGCAGAGATTGGGAGCGGGGGCGACCCAATGAGCAGTTCTTC. Protein: CATSRDWERGRPNEQFF.

There are a few counts of this clone. V and J are TRBV4-1 and TRBJ2-1, with no clear D. In germline, CDR1 is MGHRA, CDR2 YSYEKL. The V gene lost 1 base and the J gene lost 5 bases, with 9 bases spanning the gap. This CDR3 region has 14 residues. CDR3 loop: CASSQARSDNEQFF. In DNA, the CDR3 is TGCGCCAGCAGCCAAGCCAGGTCTGACAATGAGCAGTTCTTC.

The V call is TRBV7-9, the J call TRBJ1-1, with D possibly being TRBD1 (5 bases). The CDR3 is 15 residues long. Germline V CDR1 and CDR2: SEHNR, FQNEAQ (reference sequence). Trimming took 2 bases from V and 1 from J, leaving 11 bases between them. The CDR3 DNA reads as TGTGCCAGCAGCTTAAGGCAGGGCTCGAACACTGAAGCTTTCTTT. This encodes CASSLRQGSNTEAFF.

This clone was detected once. This CDR3 is CASRTTVYGYTF. As DNA, the CDR3 is TGTGCCAGCAGAACGACAGTTTATGGCTACACCTTC. This sequence joins TRBV6-5 and TRBJ1-2; D might be TRBD1 (5 bases). This CDR3 contains 12 residues. Trimming pared 6 bases from V and 5 bases from J, leaving 10 bases between. The germline CDR1 and CDR2 sequences are MNHEY and SVGAGI.

This clone has just one count. The rearrangement uses TRBV5-4 and TRBJ1-1; TRBD1 matches 9 bases. The J segment lost 4 bases and the V segment lost 6 bases, leaving 13 bases of the junction unmatched. The V gene's germline CDR1 is SGHNT and CDR2 YYREEE (reference sequence). The CDR3 loop spans 16 amino acids. The CDR3 loop reads CASNKDRGEPTTEAFF. The DNA for the CDR3 is TGTGCCAGCAACAAGGACAGGGGAGAGCCCACCACTGAAGCTTTCTTT.

The chain uses TRBV9 and TRBJ2-7; D gene unclear. Germline loops: CDR1 SGDLS, CDR2 YYNGEE. V was cut by 0 bases and J by 2 bases, with 9 bases left in between. This CDR3 comprises 14 residues. CDR3 sequence (DNA): TGTGCCAGCAGCGTAGGCTCAGGAACCTACGAGCAGTACTTC. Its translation: CASSVGSGTYEQYF.

The sample holds one count of this clone. The genes are TRBV24-1 and TRBJ2-1, with 8 bases aligning to TRBD1. Trimming took 2 bases from V and 7 from J; bases not matched to a gene: 6. CDR3 length: 15 amino acids. Germline lookup yields CDR1 KGHDR and CDR2 SFDVKD. CDR3 residues: CATSDSRTGRNEQFF. In DNA, the CDR3 is TGTGCCACCAGTGATTCCCGGACAGGGAGGAATGAGCAGTTCTTC.

The rearrangement links TRBV5-4 to TRBJ2-1; D is possibly TRBD2 (5 bases). Germline CDR1 is SGHNT and CDR2 is YYREEE (reference sequence). The V and J ends lost 4 bases and 9 bases respectively, with 14 bases between them. The CDR3 is 13 amino acids. The CDR3 loop reads CASSSSLVSEQFF. The CDR3 bases are TGTGCCAGCAGCAGCTCACTAGTAAGTGAGCAGTTCTTC.

This chain joins TRBV10-1 and TRBJ2-7, with 8 bases that match TRBD1. V was pared by 4 bases and J by 6 bases, with 8 bases of the junction left unmatched. The CDR3 covers 14 residues. CDR1 is WNHNN, CDR2 SYGVQD, per germline (reference sequence). The CDR3 reads CASSGHRGNVEQYF. In DNA, the CDR3 is TGCGCCAGCAGTGGTCACAGGGGGAATGTCGAGCAGTACTTC.

V usage is TRBV21-1 and J usage is TRBJ1-1. TRBV21-1 is recorded as a pseudogene. There are 15 residues in the CDR3. CDR3 DNA: TGTGCCAGCAGCAATCTAGTCGGGAGGGACACTGAAGCTTTCTTT. Its protein is CASSNLVGRDTEAFF.

This chain uses TRBV5-6 with TRBJ2-7, with 14 bases matching TRBD2. Germline CDR1 and CDR2: SGHDT and YYEEEE. The CDR3 is 16 amino acids. V shed 1 base, J shed 5 bases, and the junction held 5 bases outside the gene matches. The CDR3 DNA follows: TGTGCCAGCAGCTTGTCCGGGACTAGCGGGGGCAACGAGCAGTACTTC. Translated, it gives CASSLSGTSGGNEQYF.

The chain carries TRBV30 and TRBJ2-3, with TRBD2 matching over 9 bases. Germline CDR1 is GTSNPN and CDR2 is SVGIG (reference sequence). Trimming at V came to 3 bases and at J to 3 bases, leaving 4 bases not matched to a gene. This CDR3 has 14 amino acids. CDR3 in DNA: TGTGCCTGGAGGGACGCGGGGGGGACAGATACGCAGTATTTT. This gives the protein CAWRDAGGTDTQYF.

The rearrangement uses TRBV28 and TRBJ2-1, with a possible D match to TRBD2 (6 bases). The V gene's germline CDR1 is MDHEN and CDR2 SYDVKM. V lost 6 bases, J lost 0 bases, and 15 bases lay in between. The CDR3 length is 16 residues. The CDR3 loop is CASSPGTSLSYNEQFF. CDR3 in DNA: TGTGCCAGCAGCCCCGGGACTTCCCTCTCCTACAATGAGCAGTTCTTC. Filled out from reference TRBV28 and TRBJ2-1, the complete variable domain reads DVKVTQSSRYLVKRTGEKVFLECVQDMDHENMFWYRQDPGLGLRLIYFSYDVKMKEKGDIPEGYSVSREKKERFSLILESASTNQTSMYLCASSPGTSLSYNEQFFGPGTRLTVL.

V usage is TRBV27 and J usage is TRBJ1-2, with a possible D match to TRBD1 (5 bases). The CDR3 runs to 15 residues. The germline V and J ends were trimmed by 1 base and 5 bases, with 14 bases remaining between them. CDR1 and CDR2 (germline): MNHEY, SMNVEV (reference sequence). CDR3 DNA sequence: TGTGCCAGCAGTTTATACGGGACGGGGGGATATGGCTACACCTTC. Encoded protein: CASSLYGTGGYGYTF.

V and J are TRBV29-1 and TRBJ1-2; a possible D gene is TRBD1 (6 bases). With 5 bases removed from V and 7 bases from J, the gap between germline ends came to 11 bases. Germline assignment: CDR1 SQVTM and CDR2 ANQGSEA. The CDR3 extends over 11 amino acids. Here the CDR3 reads CSVWVRGGYTF. The CDR3 nucleotides read TGCAGCGTTTGGGTCAGGGGTGGCTACACCTTC.

The genes are TRBV9 and TRBJ1-3; 7 bases agree with TRBD1. The V gene's germline CDR1 is SGDLS and CDR2 YYNGEE. J was trimmed by 0 bases and V by 3 bases; bases with no gene match: 3. The CDR3 covers 15 residues. In DNA, the CDR3 is TGTGCCAGCAGCGGACGGACAGGCTCTGGAAACACCATATATTTT. Translated, it gives CASSGRTGSGNTIYF. The full variable domain, in which reference TRBV9 and TRBJ1-3 provide the parts outside the CDR3, is DSGVTQTPKHLITATGQRVTLRCSPRSGDLSVYWYQQSLDQGLQFLIQYYNGEERAKGNILERFSAQQFPDLHSELNLSSLELGDSALYFCASSGRTGSGNTIYFGEGSWLTVV.

J is TRBJ2-7 and V is TRBV21-1; the table calls TRBD1, which could not be checked here. TRBV21-1 is noted as a pseudogene. This CDR3 has 15 residues. The CDR3 reads CASSPDQGASYEQYF. The CDR3 DNA follows: TGTGCCAGCAGTCCCGACCAGGGGGCGTCTTACGAGCAGTACTTC.

V and J are TRBV21-1 and TRBJ1-6; no check of the table's D call, TRBD1, against the DNA was made. TRBV21-1 is deemed a pseudogene. The CDR3 covers 19 residues. In DNA, the CDR3 is TGTGCCAGCAGCTCACAGGGGACACACCGAACCGAAGATAATTCACCCCTCCACTTT. Its translation is CASSSQGTHRTEDNSPLHF.

The chain links TRBV21-1 to TRBJ2-7; the D segment call TRBD1 is taken from the table without a DNA check. TRBV21-1 is a recognized pseudogene. The CDR3 runs 9 residues. In nucleotides, the CDR3 is TGTGCCAGCAGCAAAGCCAGACAAGTC. It specifies CASSKARQV.

This rearrangement joins TRBV19 to TRBJ1-1, with 10 positions matching TRBD1. CDR1 is LNHDA, CDR2 SQIVND, per germline (reference sequence). CDR3 size: 16 residues. The junction had 6 bases not matched to a gene; V was cut back by 1 base and J by 4 bases. The CDR3 coding sequence is TGTGCCAGTAGTATAGCTTACGGGACAGGGGCCACTGAAGCTTTCTTT. The encoded protein is CASSIAYGTGATEAFF.